The clone carrying this T cell receptor (beta chain) was detected a few times. Regarding time point: persistent/refractory GD, antithyroid drugs over 5 years with positive TRAb. PBMCs were the source of the RNA used for TCR sequencing. American Thyroid Association guidelines served as the basis for diagnosing Graves' disease. Germline assignment: CDR1 SGHRS and CDR2 YFSETQ. Deletions cut 6 bases from V and 3 bases from J, with 12 bases between. There are 13 residues in the CDR3. The data originate from a study of regulatory T cells in long-lasting Graves disease. Study-level information: Persistence in Graves' disease denoted antithyroid drug use beyond 5 years alongside positive TSH receptor antibodies.

Sequencing libraries for TCR beta were prepared with iRepertoire HTBI primers and Arm-PCR of CDR3 regions. TCRdb recomputed calls from the multiplex PCR reads with MiXCR, one row per CDR3 protein. Altogether hundreds of thousands of distinct CDR3 sequences are present, under 25% being singletons, with the ten largest covering over 6%. Sequences were derived from peripheral blood mononuclear cells (PBMCs), sampled when the disease was refractory, from a patient treated with antithyroid drugs. The chain uses TRBV5-1 and TRBJ2-5, with D perhaps given as TRBD1 or TRBD2 (5 bases each). This receptor was taken from a female donor with Graves disease. CDR3 residues: CASTGAAKETQYF. For the CDR3, the DNA is TGCGCCAGCACCGGGGCCGCCAAAGAGACCCAGTACTTC.